The sequence of this TCR beta chain was determined in a study of blood T cell repertoires in COVID-19 (TCRdb year 2020). Concerning the study at large: Samples from collaborators originated in the United States, Italy and Spain and spanned both the acute and convalescent phases of COVID-19. The material from the prospective study consisted of cDNA or gDNA derived from T cells, B-cell-depleted T cells, or PBMCs. Deeply sampled blood TCRbeta repertoires from subjects exposed to, actively infected with, or recovered from COVID-19 were included in the dataset. The repertoires were released in a freely available public database meant as a resource for research on the immune response to SARS-CoV-2. The samples were drawn from the first 160 participants of the ongoing ImmuneRACE study and from 950 to 1,500 subjects provided by 6 global collaborators. Nearly every sample came with metadata listing a de-identified subject ID, COVID-19 status, age in years and sex. Where available, HLA class I and class II types were taken from metadata supplied by the sample provider and were not determined by assay-based typing.

A remark on this clone: There is no known antigen for this receptor. Qualities for individual bases were not recorded, and no much larger clone is one base off.

General conclusions and limits of the study: Clinical and demographic metadata were provided uncurated, with the amount varying by source and participant.

TCRbeta CDR3 regions were amplified from genomic DNA by means of the immunoSEQ Assay, a bias-controlled multiplex PCR. The paper's processing steps were these. Nucleated cell counts per sample were estimated from amplification of reference gene primers within the assay. Sequence reads were collapsed and filtered to measure the absolute abundance of every unique TCRbeta CDR3 rearrangement. Productive Simpson clonality was computed per sample as the square root of Simpson's diversity index over productive rearrangements. TCRdb limited this immuneACCESS table to in-frame rearrangements with V and J called. A share of clones is missing; checked studies link under half to unresolved V genes, and the rest is unexplained. The V and J calls and clone size come from that table; D and trimming were worked out from the DNA. Recorded for this sample are about 95,000 clones; about 80% of them occurred a single time. The ten largest clones take up approximately 22% of the sample.

Whole blood was collected in K2EDTA tubes by collaborating institutions according to the institutions' own protocols. For TCRbeta analysis, collaborators shipped samples in one of three forms: frozen whole blood, isolated PBMCs, or DNA extracted from either of those sample types. This sequence was found in a human donor in a cohort sampled during active COVID-19. Sequenced input: peripheral blood.

The CDR3 corresponds to CASSAHSGRGYEQYF. The DNA sequence is TGTGCCAGCAGCGCTCATAGCGGGAGGGGGTACGAGCAGTACTTC. Recombination linked TRBV28 to TRBJ2-7; TRBD2 matches 11 bases in the middle. At the junction V is shortened by 6 bases and J by 4 bases; bases outside the gene matches: 8. CDR1 MDHEN and CDR2 SYDVKM are derived from the germline V gene. The CDR3 runs 15 residues from the cysteine to the phenylalanine. Only the CDR3 part of the read is kept: 45 bases, read in frame from the first base.